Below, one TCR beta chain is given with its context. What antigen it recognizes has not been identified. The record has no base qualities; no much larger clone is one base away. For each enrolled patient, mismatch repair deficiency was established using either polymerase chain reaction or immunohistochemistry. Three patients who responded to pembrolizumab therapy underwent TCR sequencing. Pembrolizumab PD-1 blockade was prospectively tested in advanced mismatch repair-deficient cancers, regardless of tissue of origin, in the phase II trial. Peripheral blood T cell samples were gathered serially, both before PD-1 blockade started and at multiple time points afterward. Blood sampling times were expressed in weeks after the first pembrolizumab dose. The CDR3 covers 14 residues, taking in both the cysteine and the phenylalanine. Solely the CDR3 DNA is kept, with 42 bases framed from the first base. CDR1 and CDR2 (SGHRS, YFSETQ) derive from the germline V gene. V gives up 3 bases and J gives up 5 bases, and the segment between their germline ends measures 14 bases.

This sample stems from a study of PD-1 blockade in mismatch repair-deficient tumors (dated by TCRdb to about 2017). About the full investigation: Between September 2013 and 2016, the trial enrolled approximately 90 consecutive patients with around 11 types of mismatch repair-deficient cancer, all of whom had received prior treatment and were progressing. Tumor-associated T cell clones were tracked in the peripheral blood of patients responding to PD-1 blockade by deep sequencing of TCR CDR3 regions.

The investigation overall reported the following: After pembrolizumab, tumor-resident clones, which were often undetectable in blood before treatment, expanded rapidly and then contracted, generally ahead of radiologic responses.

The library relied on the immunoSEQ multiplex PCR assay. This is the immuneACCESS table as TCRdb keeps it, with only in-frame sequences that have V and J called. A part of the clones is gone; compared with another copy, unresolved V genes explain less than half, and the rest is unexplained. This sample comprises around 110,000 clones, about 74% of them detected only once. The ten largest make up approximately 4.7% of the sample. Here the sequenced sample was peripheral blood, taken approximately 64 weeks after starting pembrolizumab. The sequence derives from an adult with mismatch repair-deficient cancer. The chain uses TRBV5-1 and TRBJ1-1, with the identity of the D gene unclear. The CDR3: CASSSAGKGTEAFF. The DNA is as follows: TGCGCCAGCAGCTCAGCCGGTAAAGGAACTGAAGCTTTCTTT.